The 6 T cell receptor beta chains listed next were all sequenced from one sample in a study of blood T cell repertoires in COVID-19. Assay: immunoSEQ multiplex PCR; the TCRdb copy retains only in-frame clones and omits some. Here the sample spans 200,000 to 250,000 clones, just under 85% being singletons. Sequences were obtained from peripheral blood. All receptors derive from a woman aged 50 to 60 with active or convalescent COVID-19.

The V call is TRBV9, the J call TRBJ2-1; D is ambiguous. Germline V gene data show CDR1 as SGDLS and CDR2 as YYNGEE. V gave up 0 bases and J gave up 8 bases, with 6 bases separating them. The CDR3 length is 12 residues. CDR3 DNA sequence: TGTGCCAGCAGCGTAGAATCCGATGAGCAGTTCTTC. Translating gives CASSVESDEQFF.

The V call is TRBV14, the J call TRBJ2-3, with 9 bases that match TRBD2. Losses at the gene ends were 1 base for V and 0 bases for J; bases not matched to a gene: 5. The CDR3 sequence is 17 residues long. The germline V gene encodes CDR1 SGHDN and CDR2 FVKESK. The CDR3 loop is CASSQGSGGPSTDTQYF. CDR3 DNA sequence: TGTGCCAGCAGCCAAGGTAGCGGGGGCCCCAGCACAGATACGCAGTATTTT.

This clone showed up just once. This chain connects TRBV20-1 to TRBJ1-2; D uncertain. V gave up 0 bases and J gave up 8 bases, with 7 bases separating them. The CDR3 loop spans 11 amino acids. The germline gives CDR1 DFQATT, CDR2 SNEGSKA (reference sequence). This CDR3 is CSAREGRGYTF. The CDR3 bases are TGCAGTGCTAGAGAAGGGAGGGGCTACACCTTC.

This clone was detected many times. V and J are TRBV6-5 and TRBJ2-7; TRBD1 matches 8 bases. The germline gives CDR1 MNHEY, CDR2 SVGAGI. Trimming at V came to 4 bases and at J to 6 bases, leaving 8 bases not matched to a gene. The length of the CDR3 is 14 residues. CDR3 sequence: CASSLLGTGGEQYF. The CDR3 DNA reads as TGTGCCAGCAGTTTGTTAGGGACAGGAGGCGAGCAGTACTTC.

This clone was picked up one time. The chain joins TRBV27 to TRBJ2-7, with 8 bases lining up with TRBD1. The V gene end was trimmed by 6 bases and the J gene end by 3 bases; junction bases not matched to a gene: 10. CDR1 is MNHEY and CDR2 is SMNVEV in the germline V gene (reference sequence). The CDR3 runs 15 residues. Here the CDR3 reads CASSINRDRRYEQYF. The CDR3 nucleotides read TGTGCCAGCAGCATAAACCGGGACAGGCGCTACGAGCAGTACTTC.

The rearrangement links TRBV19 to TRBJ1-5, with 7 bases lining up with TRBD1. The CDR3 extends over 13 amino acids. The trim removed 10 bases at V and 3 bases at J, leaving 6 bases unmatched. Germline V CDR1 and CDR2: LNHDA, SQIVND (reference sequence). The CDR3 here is CAISRGYNQPQHF. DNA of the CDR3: TGTGCCATTAGCAGGGGGTACAATCAGCCCCAGCATTTT.